In this sample, the clone carrying this T cell receptor beta chain turned up once. The entry originates in a study of blood T cell repertoires in COVID-19. Sequenced by immunoSEQ multiplex PCR; TCRdb stores in-frame clones only, minus some. The sample yields tens of thousands of clones, over 75% seen once. The source material was peripheral blood. The TCR sequence derives from a woman between 55 and 75 years old with acute or convalescent COVID-19.

The CDR3 nucleotides are TGTGCCAGCAGCGTAGACCGGGAACCTTTTACGCAGTATTTT. Translating gives CASSVDREPFTQYF. The chain links TRBV9 to TRBJ2-3, with TRBD2 as a possible D gene (5 bases). This CDR3 has 14 residues. The V and J ends lost 0 bases and 8 bases respectively, with 13 bases between them. From germline, CDR1 is SGDLS and CDR2 YYNGEE.